The 24 T cell receptor beta chains in this list originate from one sample, sequenced in a study of blood T cell repertoires in COVID-19. Method: immunoSEQ multiplex PCR; TCRdb's copy keeps in-frame clones and lacks some. Among roughly 280,000 clones listed, under 90% were seen once. Sequencing was done on a sample of peripheral blood. The origin of the receptors is a man in his sixties with acute or convalescent COVID-19.

The chain links TRBV7-2 to TRBJ2-5; 8 positions agree with TRBD2. CDR3 length equals 14 residues. V shed 5 bases, J shed 6 bases, and the junction held 8 bases outside the gene matches. Germline V lookup: CDR1 SGHTA, CDR2 FQGNSA. The CDR3 is CASSLRGGEKTQYF. CDR3 coding DNA: TGTGCCAGCAGCCTACGGGGGGGCGAAAAGACCCAGTACTTC.

The chain links TRBV18 to TRBJ2-1; 7 nucleotides line up with TRBD1. Germline CDR1 KGHSH, CDR2 LQKENI. J was trimmed by 8 bases and V by 6 bases; bases with no gene match: 4. This CDR3 has 12 amino acids. CDR3 loop: CASSQDRDEQFF. The CDR3 DNA reads as TGTGCCAGCTCTCAAGACAGGGATGAGCAGTTCTTC.

The J gene is TRBJ2-2, the V gene TRBV10-2, with TRBD1 matching 7 bases. J lost 0 bases, V lost 10 bases, and 5 bases had no gene match. Germline V gene data show CDR1 as WSHSY and CDR2 as SAAADI. This CDR3 comprises 14 residues. In nucleotides, the CDR3 is TGCGCCACCTCCGGGACAGCGAACACCGGGGAGCTGTTTTTT. It yields the protein CATSGTANTGELFF.

V is TRBV28 and J is TRBJ1-5, with unresolved D. Germline V gene sequence: CDR1 MDHEN, CDR2 SYDVKM. This CDR3 contains 17 residues. Trimming left V 2 bases short and J 0 bases short, with 14 bases between. In nucleotides, the CDR3 is TGTGCCAGCAGTTTACGCGGTGGCAGCTATAGCAATCAGCCCCAGCATTTT. This translates into CASSLRGGSYSNQPQHF.

This chain connects TRBV28 to TRBJ1-6; the D is unclear. Trimming took 2 bases from V and 0 from J, leaving 5 bases between them. Germline CDR1 and CDR2: MDHEN and SYDVKM. This CDR3 contains 15 residues. DNA for the CDR3: TGTGCCAGCAGTTTAGGGAGCTCCTATAATTCACCCCTCCACTTT. Its translation: CASSLGSSYNSPLHF.

The rearrangement joins TRBV19 to TRBJ2-7; 15 nucleotides line up with TRBD2. The CDR3 length is 22 residues. Germline CDR1 and CDR2: LNHDA and SQIVND (reference sequence). The junction had 17 bases not matched to a gene; V was cut back by 1 base and J by 1 base. The CDR3 sequence is CASSIAPTPGLAGGWGSYEQYF. The CDR3 DNA reads TGTGCCAGTAGTATAGCTCCTACTCCGGGACTAGCGGGAGGTTGGGGGTCCTACGAGCAGTACTTC.

V is TRBV5-1 and J is TRBJ1-2; D remains ambiguous. The CDR3 is made up of 13 amino acids. The germline CDR1 and CDR2 sequences are SGHRS and YFSETQ. Trimming took 0 bases from V and 3 from J, leaving 6 bases between them. CDR3 residues: CASSLVSDYGYTF. The CDR3 DNA follows: TGCGCCAGCAGCTTGGTTTCAGACTATGGCTACACCTTC. Supplemented by reference TRBV5-1 and TRBJ1-2, the full variable domain reads KAGVTQTPRYLIKTRGQQVTLSCSPISGHRSVSWYQQTPGQGLQFLFEYFSETQRNKGNFPGRFSGRQFSNSRSEMNVSTLELGDSALYLCASSLVSDYGYTFGSGTRLTVV.

CDR3 DNA sequence: TGTGCCAGCAGCCCCGTACAGGGTTTTGAGCAGTACTTC. This gives the protein CASSPVQGFEQYF. The V gene is TRBV9, the J gene TRBJ2-7, with TRBD1 as a possible D gene (6 bases). The CDR3 totals 13 residues. Germline loops: CDR1 SGDLS, CDR2 YYNGEE. V was shortened by 4 bases and J by 7 bases, with 15 bases between the two germline ends.

The chain couples TRBV30 to TRBJ1-2; D gene uncertain. V was pared by 3 bases and J by 1 base, with 9 bases between. Germline assignment: CDR1 GTSNPN and CDR2 SVGIG (reference sequence). CDR3 length equals 13 residues. DNA of the CDR3: TGTGCCTGGAGCGGTCTCTTTAACTATGGCTACACCTTC. Its protein is CAWSGLFNYGYTF.

As to this clone: Its ends do not fully match the called genes, so a read error is possible. The gene calls are TRBV7-7 and TRBJ1-1; D possibly corresponds to TRBD1 (5 bases). This CDR3 is built from 16 residues. Germline V gene sequence: CDR1 SSHAT, CDR2 FNYEAQ (reference sequence). The DNA of the CDR3 is TGTGCTAGCAGCAAGTATAGGGGTACCTTGAACACTGAAGCTTTCTTT. Protein sequence: CASSKYRGTLNTEAFF.

V usage is TRBV7-8 and J usage is TRBJ2-5; TRBD2 aligns across 9 bases. This CDR3 comprises 16 residues. Germline V gene lookup returns CDR1 SGHVS and CDR2 FQNEAQ. After removal of 3 bases from V and 5 bases from J, the junction contained 10 bases not matched to a gene. CDR3 nucleotide sequence: TGTGCCAGCAGCTTCTTTTCTAGCGGGAAATTGGAGACCCAGTACTTC. Translation gives CASSFFSSGKLETQYF.

The V call is TRBV4-3, the J call TRBJ2-3; maybe TRBD1 (5 bases). The V end lost 0 bases, the J end lost 6 bases, and 16 bases lay between the germline ends. The length of the CDR3 is 16 residues. Per germline, CDR1 LGHNA and CDR2 YSLEER. For the CDR3, the DNA is TGCGCCAGCAGCCAAGAAGGAACAGGAATTGGGGATACGCAGTATTTT. Translation: CASSQEGTGIGDTQYF.

This clone was recorded at least ten times. The chain employs TRBV6-5 and TRBJ1-2; TRBD1 might be the D (6 bases). Between the trimmed V and J ends, which lost 2 bases and 7 bases, there was a span of 20 bases. CDR1 and CDR2 from the germline V gene are MNHEY and SVGAGI. CDR3 size: 16 residues. The CDR3 sequence: CASSYAGGQGVSGYTF. The CDR3 coding sequence is TGTGCCAGCAGTTACGCCGGGGGGCAGGGAGTGAGTGGCTACACCTTC.

The V and J genes are TRBV11-3 and TRBJ2-2; D is uncertain. CDR1 and CDR2 (germline): SGHNT, YENEEA. V was pared by 1 base and J by 4 bases, with 13 bases between. The CDR3 consists of 16 residues. CDR3 in amino acids: CASSLAPPRGTGELFF. In nucleotides, the CDR3 is TGTGCCAGCAGCTTAGCCCCCCCCCGCGGCACCGGGGAGCTGTTTTTT. The full variable domain, completed using reference TRBV11-3 and TRBJ2-2, is EAGVVQSPRYKIIEKKQPVAFWCNPISGHNTLYWYLQNLGQGPELLIRYENEEAVDDSQLPKDRFSAERLKGVDSTLKIQPAELGDSAVYLCASSLAPPRGTGELFFGEGSRLTVL.

This sequence joins TRBV9 and TRBJ1-4; D gene unclear. The germline V gene encodes CDR1 SGDLS and CDR2 YYNGEE. Trimming shortened V by 0 bases and J by 0 bases, and 6 bases separated the two germline ends. The CDR3 is made up of 15 amino acids. The CDR3: CASSVDGTTNEKLFF. CDR3 DNA sequence: TGTGCCAGCAGCGTAGACGGGACAACTAATGAAAAACTGTTTTTT.

This sequence joins TRBV5-1 and TRBJ1-1; D is unresolved. Trimming removed 4 bases from V and 1 base from J, with 14 bases in between. CDR1 and CDR2 from the germline V gene are SGHRS and YFSETQ. The CDR3 has 15 amino acids. CDR3 protein: CASSPLGRPNTEAFF. Here the CDR3 DNA reads TGCGCCAGCAGCCCACTAGGACGGCCGAACACTGAAGCTTTCTTT.

V is TRBV13 and J is TRBJ2-2; D unresolved. The CDR3 is 15 amino acids. Per germline, CDR1 PRHDT and CDR2 FYEKMQ (reference sequence). V was shortened by 0 bases and J by 7 bases, with 12 bases between the two germline ends. CDR3 sequence reads: CASSLGGRLNGELFF. CDR3 sequence (DNA): TGTGCCAGCAGCTTAGGAGGCAGGTTGAACGGGGAGCTGTTTTTT.

The J gene is TRBJ1-5, the V gene TRBV3-1 (or the pseudogene TRBV3-2), with a weak D call TRBD1 (6 bases). The CDR3 runs 14 residues. V lost 6 bases to trimming and J lost 1 base, with 10 bases between them. The germline CDR1 and CDR2 sequences are LGHDT and YNNKEL (reference sequence). CDR3 residues: CASSAGDSNQPQHF. CDR3 nucleotide sequence: TGTGCCAGCAGTGCAGGGGACAGCAATCAGCCCCAGCATTTT.

This sequence joins TRBV9 and TRBJ2-5; TRBD1 matches 9 bases. The CDR3 consists of 16 residues. Trimming cost V 3 bases and J 5 bases; bases outside gene matches: 11. In germline, CDR1 is SGDLS, CDR2 YYNGEE. CDR3 nucleotide sequence: TGTGCCAGCAGCGCCGGGACAGGGTCCGAAAGTGAGACCCAGTACTTC. Translated: CASSAGTGSESETQYF. Combining the CDR3 with reference TRBV9 and TRBJ2-5 gives the whole variable domain DSGVTQTPKHLITATGQRVTLRCSPRSGDLSVYWYQQSLDQGLQFLIQYYNGEERAKGNILERFSAQQFPDLHSELNLSSLELGDSALYFCASSAGTGSESETQYFGPGTRLLVL.

The chain employs TRBV7-2 and TRBJ1-2; D is uncertain. The CDR3 covers 14 residues. V gave up 0 bases and J gave up 0 bases, with 5 bases separating them. CDR1 is SGHTA, CDR2 FQGNSA, per germline. The CDR3 protein is CASSLARSNYGYTF. CDR3 DNA: TGTGCCAGCAGCTTAGCACGGTCTAACTATGGCTACACCTTC.

V usage is TRBV3-1 (or the pseudogene TRBV3-2) and J usage is TRBJ2-5; the match to TRBD2 covers 8 bases. Germline trimming cut 6 bases from V and 1 base from J; bases unmatched to any gene: 4. CDR3 length: 14 residues. Germline values: CDR1 LGHDT, CDR2 YNNKEL (reference sequence). The CDR3 here is CASRRTSPQETQYF. For the CDR3, the DNA is TGTGCCAGCAGACGGACTAGCCCCCAAGAGACCCAGTACTTC.

This chain uses TRBV5-4 with TRBJ2-5; 11 positions match TRBD1. CDR1 is SGHNT and CDR2 is YYREEE in the germline V gene (reference sequence). The CDR3 extends over 15 amino acids. V dropped 4 bases and J dropped 2; count of bases not matched to a gene: 4. CDR3 bases: TGTGCCAGCAGCATTGGGGACAGGGGGCAAGAGACCCAGTACTTC. This translates into CASSIGDRGQETQYF.

V gene TRBV5-1 combines with J gene TRBJ1-2, with 7 bases matching TRBD1. The trim removed 4 bases at V and 4 bases at J, leaving 13 bases unmatched. Germline V gene lookup returns CDR1 SGHRS and CDR2 YFSETQ. The length of the CDR3 is 16 residues. The CDR3 reads CASSPGQLSSLYGYTF. For the CDR3, the DNA is TGCGCCAGCAGCCCGGGACAGCTCTCCTCCCTCTATGGCTACACCTTC.

The chain employs TRBV5-1 and TRBJ2-2, with a tentative D call TRBD1 (6 bases). V was trimmed by 5 bases and J by 5 bases, leaving 19 bases between them. Germline CDR1 is SGHRS and CDR2 is YFSETQ. This CDR3 is 16 amino acids long. CDR3 loop: CASSILRQAGTGELFF. In nucleotides, the CDR3 is TGCGCCAGCAGTATCTTAAGACAGGCCGGAACCGGGGAGCTGTTTTTT. The complete variable domain, with remaining parts taken from reference TRBV5-1 and TRBJ2-2, reads KAGVTQTPRYLIKTRGQQVTLSCSPISGHRSVSWYQQTPGQGLQFLFEYFSETQRNKGNFPGRFSGRQFSNSRSEMNVSTLELGDSALYLCASSILRQAGTGELFFGEGSRLTVL.